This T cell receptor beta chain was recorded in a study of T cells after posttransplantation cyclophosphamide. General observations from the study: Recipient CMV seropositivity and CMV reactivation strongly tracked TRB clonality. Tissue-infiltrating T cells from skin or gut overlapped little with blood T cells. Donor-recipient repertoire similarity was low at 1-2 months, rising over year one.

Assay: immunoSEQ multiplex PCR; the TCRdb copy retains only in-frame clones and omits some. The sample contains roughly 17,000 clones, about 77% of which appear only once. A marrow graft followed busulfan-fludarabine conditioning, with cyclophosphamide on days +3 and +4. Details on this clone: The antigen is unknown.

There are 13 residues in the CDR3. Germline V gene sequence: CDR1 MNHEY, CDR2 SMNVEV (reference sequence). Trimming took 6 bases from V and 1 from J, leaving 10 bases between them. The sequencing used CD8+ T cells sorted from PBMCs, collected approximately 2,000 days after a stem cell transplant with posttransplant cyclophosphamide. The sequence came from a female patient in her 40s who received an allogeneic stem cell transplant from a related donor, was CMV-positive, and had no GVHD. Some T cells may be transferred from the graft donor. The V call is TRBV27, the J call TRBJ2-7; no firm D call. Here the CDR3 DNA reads TGTGCCAGCAGCCCATTCCTATCCTACGAGCAGTACTTC. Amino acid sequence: CASSPFLSYEQYF.